This T cell receptor (beta chain) was profiled in a study of CD8 T cells in Susac syndrome (dated 2019 in TCRdb). For context, the study as a whole: Whether CD8+ T cell activation and differentiation in Susac syndrome was antigen driven was tested using repertoire sequencing. The clonality of the CD8+ T cell repertoire was compared across approximately twelve healthy donors, some 14 Susac syndrome patients and under 18 multiple sclerosis patients.

What the research found in general, with its limitations: The TCR sequencing and HLA analysis was acknowledged to have included a relatively small number of individuals.

CDR1 MNHNS and CDR2 SASEGT were looked up in the germline V gene. There are 14 amino acids in the CDR3, from cysteine to phenylalanine inclusive. Solely the CDR3 DNA is kept, with 42 bases framed from the first base. Cut back by 7 bases and 4 bases, the V and J ends lie 17 bases apart. Comments on this clonotype: Its target antigen remains unknown. It has no much larger one-base neighbor in the sample; base qualities were not kept.

Peripheral blood CD8+ and CD4+ T cells from healthy donors, Susac syndrome patients and multiple sclerosis patients were profiled using high-throughput TCR beta sequencing. The multiple sclerosis controls were treatment-naive patients who had stable or active relapsing-remitting disease and met the revised McDonald criteria. Bulk CD8+ and CD4+ T cells were purified magnetically by negative isolation, whereas CD8+ TEMRA cells were enriched by FACS. Blood was collected in EDTA tubes and processed within 24 hours, with PBMCs isolated through density gradient centrifugation. PBMCs intended for TCR sequencing were frozen in liquid nitrogen and were later thawed in a 37 degrees C water bath. Purity of sorted or isolated CD4+, CD8+ and CD8+ TEMRA cells was at least 90%. RNA was extracted using the RNeasy kit, and about 0.45 to 1 ug of the RNA was reverse transcribed with random hexamers. The immunoSEQ multiplex PCR assay, covering 54 Vbeta and 13 Jbeta segments, was used to amplify TCR beta CDR3 regions. PCR amplification bias was corrected using a synthetic template baseline for primer optimization and computational correction. The published analysis was carried out like this. Reads were annotated to V, D and J genes according to IMGT and were analyzed with immunoSEQ Analyzer, with only productive sequences retained. To calculate clonality, Shannon entropy was normalized by log2 of the number of productive unique sequences and then subtracted from one. For each patient and control, public and private clones were evaluated among the 100 most prevalent clones. Clones were defined as Susac-specific if absent from the healthy and MS cohorts, from around 1,000 published viral clones and from other ImmuneACCESS disease sequences. TCRdb itself trimmed the public reads at Q25 with fastp, ran MiXCR and retained productive beta chains. Entries that share a CDR3 protein sequence are merged under the most common genes and DNA. The V and J calls shown here were made by TCRdb, not taken from the authors' results. The sample contains 400,000 or so distinct CDR3 sequences, about 85% of them found a single time. The ten most abundant clones make up about 0.12% of the sample.

The specimen sequenced was CD8+ T cells from PBMCs. The receptor comes from a human donor with multiple sclerosis. Here the chain combines TRBV6-1 and TRBJ2-7, and perhaps TRBD1 as D gene, on 5 matching bases. The CDR3 is CASTSLGESYEQYF. The sequenced DNA: TGTGCCAGCACCTCCTTAGGGGAATCTTACGAGCAGTACTTC.